These 25 T cell receptor beta chains originate from one sample sequenced in a study of T and B cells in COVID-19 patients. Blood genomic DNA input for TRB amplification was roughly 250-500 ng. TRB rearrangements were amplified by multiplex PCR with BIOMED2 TRB-A/B primers. TCRdb independently ran MiXCR on the multiplex PCR reads; one entry per CDR3 protein. The sample includes fewer than 8,500 distinct CDR3 sequences, 25% to 35% of them seen just once. The sequenced sample was blood. Source of these receptors: a human donor with active COVID-19.

This clonotype qualifies as medium-sized. V and J are TRBV5-5 and TRBJ2-5; D possibly corresponds to TRBD1 (7 bases). The CDR3 totals 14 residues. Germline V CDR1 and CDR2: SGHKS, YYEKEE (reference sequence). V was shortened by 0 bases and J by 2 bases, with 8 bases between the two germline ends. This chain's CDR3 is CASSLAGGQETQYF. The CDR3 bases are TGTGCCAGCAGCTTGGCAGGGGGGCAAGAGACCCAGTACTTC. The whole variable domain, filled in from reference TRBV5-5 and TRBJ2-5, reads DAGVTQSPTHLIKTRGQQVTLRCSPISGHKSVSWYQQVLGQGPQFIFQYYEKEERGRGNFPDRFSARQFPNYSSELNVNALLLGDSALYLCASSLAGGQETQYFGPGTRLLVL.

In its sample, this clonotype ranks as medium-sized. CDR3 sequence (DNA): TGCAGCGTAGCTTCCCGGACGGTCGCCGGGGAGCTGTTTTTT. Encoded protein: CSVASRTVAGELFF. The genes are TRBV29-1 and TRBJ2-2; no clear D. CDR1 is SQVTM, CDR2 ANQGSEA, per germline. V gave up 6 bases and J gave up 6 bases, with 17 bases separating them. This CDR3 contains 14 residues.

This rearrangement joins TRBV18 to TRBJ2-3, with D hard to call. The germline V gene has CDR1 KGHSH and CDR2 LQKENI. Trimming pared 3 bases from V and 4 bases from J, leaving 14 bases between. CDR3 length: 15 residues. The CDR3 sequence is CASSPTTARADTQYF. For the CDR3, the DNA is TGTGCCAGCTCACCCACTACGGCCCGCGCAGATACGCAGTATTTT.

This clonotype is medium-sized by share. The chain joins TRBV19 to TRBJ2-3, with D maybe TRBD1 (7 bases). Germline CDR1 is LNHDA and CDR2 is SQIVND (reference sequence). The CDR3 covers 16 residues. Trimming stripped 5 bases from V and 4 bases from J, with 19 bases between. CDR3 in DNA: TGTGCCAGTAGTCCCCGGGGGTGGACAGGCGCAGATACGCAGTATTTT. Translating gives CASSPRGWTGADTQYF.

J is TRBJ2-6 and V is TRBV20-1; 7 bases align to TRBD2. The CDR3 totals 18 residues. With V trimmed by 1 base and J by 3 bases, 12 bases remained unmatched. CDR1 and CDR2 (germline): DFQATT, SNEGSKA (reference sequence). The CDR3 sequence is CSARVVLGGDGGANVLTF. The CDR3 region has the DNA TGCAGTGCTAGAGTTGTTTTGGGGGGGGATGGTGGGGCCAACGTCCTGACTTTC.

The CDR3 region has the DNA TGTGCTAGTGGTCCATGGGGAGGGGAAGAGACCCAGTACTTC. It specifies CASGPWGGEETQYF. V and J are TRBV12-5 and TRBJ2-5, with 7 nucleotides matching TRBD2. V shed 5 bases and J 3 bases; nucleotides not matched to a gene: 6. The CDR3 covers 14 residues. Germline CDR1 reads LGHNT; CDR2 reads FRNRAP.

This clonotype is termed medium-sized. This chain links TRBV19 with TRBJ2-3; 8 bases line up with TRBD1. Trimming took 7 bases from V and 7 from J; bases not matched to a gene: 13. In germline, CDR1 is LNHDA, CDR2 SQIVND (reference sequence). This CDR3 is 15 amino acids long. CDR3 in DNA: TGTGCCAGTACCTCGGACAGGGAAGAAAGGAATACGCAGTATTTT. Its protein product is CASTSDREERNTQYF.

V and J are TRBV13 and TRBJ2-7; 8 bases agree with TRBD2. Unmatched junction bases numbered 7, after V lost 4 bases and J lost 2 bases. The germline CDR1 and CDR2 sequences are PRHDT and FYEKMQ (reference sequence). This CDR3 is built from 15 residues. In nucleotides, the CDR3 is TGTGCCAGCAGCTCGGGGGGGACTGGAACCTACGAGCAGTACGTC. Residues: CASSSGGTGTYEQYV.

V gene TRBV5-1 combines with J gene TRBJ2-7, with D possibly matching TRBD1 (6 bases). The CDR3 runs 15 residues. V lost 2 bases and J 4 bases, leaving 16 bases between the germline ends. Looked up from germline, CDR1 is SGHRS and CDR2 is YFSETQ. The DNA for the CDR3 is TGCGCCAGCAGCTTCAAGGACAGTCCGAGATACGAGCAGTACTTC. It yields the protein CASSFKDSPRYEQYF.

V usage is TRBV27 and J usage is TRBJ2-3, with D possibly being TRBD2 (7 bases). In germline, CDR1 is MNHEY, CDR2 SMNVEV (reference sequence). With 2 bases removed from V and 8 bases from J, the gap between germline ends came to 17 bases. The CDR3 is made up of 15 amino acids. The CDR3 DNA reads as TGTGCCAGCAGTTTAGGGGGGGGCCGCTTTGCTACGCAGTATTTT. Protein product: CASSLGGGRFATQYF.

This clonotype appeared a few times. The chain joins TRBV27 to TRBJ2-3; TRBD2 matches 15 bases. With V trimmed by 4 bases and J by 0 bases, 11 bases remained unmatched. The CDR3 length is 20 residues. Germline-derived CDR1 and CDR2 are MNHEY and SMNVEV (reference sequence). The CDR3 loop reads CASSSIIGTSGGWSTDTQYF. The CDR3 DNA follows: TGTGCCAGCAGTTCTATAATCGGGACTAGCGGGGGGTGGAGCACAGATACGCAGTATTTT.

The chain joins TRBV6-4 to TRBJ2-3; TRBD2 aligns across 13 bases. The ends lost 3 bases at V and 6 bases at J; junction bases unmatched: 3. Germline V lookup: CDR1 MRHNA, CDR2 SNTAGT. This CDR3 is built from 15 residues. The CDR3 is CASSDSTSGGDTQYF. The CDR3 DNA reads as TGTGCCAGCAGTGATTCGACTAGCGGGGGGGATACGCAGTATTTT.

This clonotype was recorded a few times. DNA of the CDR3: TGTGCCAGCAGACCCCTCCGGACTAGCGGGGGTCGGTACGAGCAGTACGTC. It translates to CASRPLRTSGGRYEQYV. This rearrangement joins TRBV6-2 or TRBV6-3 to TRBJ2-7; 13 nucleotides match TRBD2. The CDR3 loop spans 17 amino acids. V was clipped by 6 bases and J by 4 bases; unmatched bases: 12. Germline V CDR1 and CDR2: MNHEY, SVGEGT.

This clonotype has just one count. This chain links TRBV11-1 with TRBJ2-5; 7 nucleotides align to TRBD2. Trimming at V came to 5 bases and at J to 5 bases, leaving 11 bases not matched to a gene. This CDR3 has 15 amino acids. Germline V CDR1 and CDR2: SGHAT, FQDESV (reference sequence). The CDR3 region has the DNA TGTGCCAGCAGCCCGGAAGCGGGGACCGCTGAGACCCAGTACTTC. It yields the protein CASSPEAGTAETQYF.

The genes are TRBV6-5 and TRBJ2-3, with 9 bases fitting TRBD2. The germline V gene has CDR1 MNHEY and CDR2 SVGAGI. This CDR3 comprises 15 residues. V dropped 4 bases and J dropped 4; count of bases not matched to a gene: 6. CDR3 nucleotides: TGTGCCAGCAGTTGGGGCGGGGGGGCATCAGATACGCAGTATTTT. Translating it yields CASSWGGGASDTQYF.

The rearrangement joins TRBV27 to TRBJ1-1; 11 bases match TRBD1. The germline V gene encodes CDR1 MNHEY and CDR2 SMNVEV (reference sequence). Germline trimming cut 5 bases from V and 7 bases from J; bases unmatched to any gene: 6. CDR3 length: 14 residues. The DNA for the CDR3 is TGTGCCAGCAGTAGGTCGGGACAGGGGGTTGAAGCTTTCTTT. Protein sequence: CASSRSGQGVEAFF.

This clonotype was detected a few times. V usage is TRBV10-3 and J usage is TRBJ1-5; 7 positions agree with TRBD1. V lost 5 bases, J lost 3 bases, and 7 bases stayed unmatched. The germline gives CDR1 ENHRY, CDR2 SYGVKD. The CDR3 consists of 15 residues. CDR3 in amino acids: CAISSTGEDNQPQHF. The CDR3 DNA reads as TGTGCCATCAGTTCCACAGGGGAGGACAATCAGCCCCAGCATTTT.

The J gene is TRBJ2-2, the V gene TRBV6-2 or TRBV6-3; the D gene could be TRBD1 or TRBD2 (5 bases each). The V gene's germline CDR1 is MNHEY and CDR2 SVGEGT. There are 14 residues in the CDR3. V lost 7 bases, J lost 5 bases, and 14 bases lay in between. The DNA for the CDR3 is TGTGCCAGCAACCCGTTGGGGGAGACCGGGGAGCTGTTTTTT. Translated: CASNPLGETGELFF.

J is TRBJ1-4 and V is TRBV20-1; D gene unclear. Germline V lookup: CDR1 DFQATT, CDR2 SNEGSKA (reference sequence). V lost 1 base to trimming and J lost 3 bases, with 12 bases between them. The CDR3 contains 15 residues. The CDR3 loop reads CSARGAFESNEKLFF. CDR3 nucleotide sequence: TGCAGTGCTAGAGGCGCCTTCGAGTCTAATGAAAAACTGTTTTTT.

The chain combines TRBV20-1 with TRBJ2-7, with 14 bases fitting TRBD2. The CDR3 spans 13 residues. Germline V gene data show CDR1 as DFQATT and CDR2 as SNEGSKA (reference sequence). The V gene end was trimmed by 6 bases and the J gene end by 7 bases; junction bases not matched to a gene: 5. As DNA, the CDR3 is TGCAGTGCCCGACTAGCGGGGGGGCGGGAGCAGTACTTC. Its protein is CSARLAGGREQYF.

The J gene is TRBJ2-2, the V gene TRBV7-2; D remains unclear. The ends were cut back, 1 base at V and 8 bases at J, with 11 bases in the middle. CDR1 and CDR2 (germline): SGHTA, FQGNSA. This CDR3 region has 14 residues. CDR3 sequence reads: CASSLVPEAGELFF. CDR3 nucleotide sequence: TGTGCCAGCAGCTTAGTCCCGGAAGCTGGGGAGCTGTTTTTT.

The chain has TRBV6-5 and TRBJ2-7; 9 bases fit TRBD2. The CDR3 is 15 amino acids. After removal of 5 bases from V and 1 base from J, the junction contained 6 bases not matched to a gene. The V gene's germline CDR1 is MNHEY and CDR2 SVGAGI. CDR3 bases: TGTGCCAGCAGTCCGCTAGCGGGGCCTTCCTACGAGCAGTACTTC. Amino acids: CASSPLAGPSYEQYF.

The chain uses TRBV7-4 and TRBJ2-7, with 9 bases aligning to TRBD2. V shed 1 base and J 2 bases; nucleotides not matched to a gene: 3. The CDR3 loop spans 15 amino acids. In germline, CDR1 is SGHVT, CDR2 SQSDAQ. As DNA, the CDR3 is TGTGCCAGCAGCTTAGGGCTAGCGGGGACCTACGAGCAGTACTTC. This codes for CASSLGLAGTYEQYF.

This clonotype was detected a few times. The chain has TRBV18 and TRBJ1-3; D ambiguous. Germline CDR1 and CDR2: KGHSH and LQKENI. CDR3 size: 16 residues. V lost 4 bases and J 0 bases, leaving 13 bases between the germline ends. CDR3 residues: CASSLGPMSSGNTIYF. The CDR3 DNA sequence: TGTGCCAGCTCACTTGGACCGATGAGCTCTGGAAACACCATATATTTT.

The J gene is TRBJ1-5, the V gene TRBV18, with D possibly matching TRBD1 (5 bases). CDR1 and CDR2 from the germline V gene are KGHSH and LQKENI. V dropped 3 bases and J dropped 4 bases, with 16 bases sitting between them. This CDR3 is built from 16 residues. CDR3 region: CASSPDGSGINQPQHF. The CDR3 DNA reads as TGTGCCAGCTCACCGGACGGGTCAGGGATTAATCAGCCCCAGCATTTT.